Listed below are T cell receptor beta chains from one sample, sequenced in a study of blood T cell repertoires in COVID-19. Method: immunoSEQ multiplex PCR; TCRdb's copy keeps in-frame clones and lacks some. This sample has fewer than 250,000 clones, with around four fifths found just once. The sequenced sample was peripheral blood. The source of these receptors is a woman in her seventies with acute or convalescent COVID-19. CDR3s include the opening cysteine and the closing phenylalanine or tryptophan. The order of the fields is V gene, clone size, D gene, J gene, CDR3 protein, CDR3 DNA. A D gene is named only where the DNA matches it firmly. Clone size is given for some rows only: seen once, a few or many times, or a class if the clone is expanded.

TRBV9	many	-	TRBJ1-1	CASSVAGGNTEAFF	TGTGCCAGCAGCGTAGCTGGCGGGAACACTGAAGCTTTCTTT
TRBV7-2	-	TRBD2	TRBJ2-1	CASSLGSGGLTSLEQFF	TGTGCCAGCAGCTTGGGTAGCGGGGGCCTAACGTCCCTTGAGCAGTTCTTC
TRBV20-1	-	-	TRBJ2-1	CSASFRGNRNEQFF	TGCAGTGCTAGTTTTAGGGGGAATCGCAATGAGCAGTTCTTC
TRBV10-3	-	TRBD1	TRBJ1-2	CAITRDRNYGYTF	TGTGCCATCACCCGGGACAGGAACTATGGCTACACCTTC
TRBV5-4	-	TRBD1	TRBJ1-2	CASSPGQDSAHYNGYTF	TGTGCCAGCAGCCCAGGACAGGACTCAGCACACTATAATGGCTACACCTTC
TRBV19	-	-	TRBJ2-3	CASSLGASTDTQYF	TGTGCCAGTAGTCTTGGAGCTAGCACAGATACGCAGTATTTT
TRBV10-3	-	TRBD1	TRBJ1-5	CAMGQGGNQPQHF	TGTGCCATGGGACAGGGAGGGAATCAGCCCCAGCATTTT
TRBV7-6	-	TRBD2	TRBJ2-5	CASSRIAGLQETQYF	TGTGCCAGCAGCAGGATAGCGGGGCTACAAGAGACCCAGTACTTC
TRBV7-2	-	-	TRBJ2-1	CASSSGPVANEQFF	TGTGCCAGCAGTTCAGGGCCCGTAGCAAATGAGCAGTTCTTC
TRBV20-1	-	TRBD2	TRBJ2-7	CSASSSGGRSSYEQYF	TGCAGTGCTAGTTCTAGCGGGGGCCGATCCTCCTACGAGCAGTACTTC